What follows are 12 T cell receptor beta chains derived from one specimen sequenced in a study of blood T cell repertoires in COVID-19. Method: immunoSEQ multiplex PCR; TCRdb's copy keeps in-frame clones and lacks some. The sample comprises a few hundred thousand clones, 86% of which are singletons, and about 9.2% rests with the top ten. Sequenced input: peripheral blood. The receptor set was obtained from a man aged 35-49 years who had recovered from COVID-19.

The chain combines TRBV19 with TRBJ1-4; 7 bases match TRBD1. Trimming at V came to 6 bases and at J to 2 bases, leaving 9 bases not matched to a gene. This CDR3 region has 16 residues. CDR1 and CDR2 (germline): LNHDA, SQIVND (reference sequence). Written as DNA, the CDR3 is TGTGCCAGTAGACTTCCACCGGGACAGACTAATGAAAAACTGTTTTTT. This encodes CASRLPPGQTNEKLFF.

The CDR3 DNA reads as TGTGCCGGATATACCACTCGACGGAGGGGTTACGAGCAGTACTTC. Protein sequence: CAGYTTRRRGYEQYF. This rearrangement joins TRBV19 to TRBJ2-7; TRBD2 is a possible D gene (6 bases). V shed 11 bases and J shed 4 bases, with 24 bases lying between them. This CDR3 region has 15 residues. Germline CDR1 reads LNHDA; CDR2 reads SQIVND (reference sequence).

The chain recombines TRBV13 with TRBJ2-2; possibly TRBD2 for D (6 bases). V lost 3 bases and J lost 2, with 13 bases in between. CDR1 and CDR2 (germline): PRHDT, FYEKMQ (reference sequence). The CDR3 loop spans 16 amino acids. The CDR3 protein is CASSFIRDFNTGELFF. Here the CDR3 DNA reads TGTGCCAGCAGCTTCATCCGGGACTTCAACACCGGGGAGCTGTTTTTT.

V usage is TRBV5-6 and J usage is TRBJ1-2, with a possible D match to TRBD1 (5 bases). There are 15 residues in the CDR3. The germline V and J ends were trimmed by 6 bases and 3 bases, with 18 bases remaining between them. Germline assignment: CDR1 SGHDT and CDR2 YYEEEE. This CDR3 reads CASTMGPRVHYGYTF. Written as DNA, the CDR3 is TGTGCCAGCACCATGGGGCCCAGGGTTCACTATGGCTACACCTTC.

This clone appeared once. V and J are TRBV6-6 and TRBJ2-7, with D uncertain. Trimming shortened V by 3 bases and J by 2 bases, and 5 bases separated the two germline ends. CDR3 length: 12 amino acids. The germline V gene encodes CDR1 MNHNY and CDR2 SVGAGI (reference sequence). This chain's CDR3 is CASSYYPYEQYF. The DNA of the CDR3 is TGTGCCAGCAGTTATTATCCCTACGAGCAGTACTTC.

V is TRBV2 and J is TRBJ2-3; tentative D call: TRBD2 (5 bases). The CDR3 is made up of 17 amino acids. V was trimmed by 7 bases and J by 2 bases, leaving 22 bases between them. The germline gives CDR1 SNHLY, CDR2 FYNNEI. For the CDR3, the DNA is TGTGCCAGCACCGAAGGAGAGGGCTACCCGTACACAGATACGCAGTATTTT. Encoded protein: CASTEGEGYPYTDTQYF.

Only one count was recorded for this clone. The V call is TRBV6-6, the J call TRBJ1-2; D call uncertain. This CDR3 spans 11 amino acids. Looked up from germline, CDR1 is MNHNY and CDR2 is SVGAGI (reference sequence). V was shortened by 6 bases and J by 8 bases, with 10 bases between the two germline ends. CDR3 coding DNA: TGTGCCAGCAGAGACACTGGAGGCTACACCTTC. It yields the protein CASRDTGGYTF.

The CDR3 DNA follows: TGTGCCAGCAAGCAGGGAATAGATACGCAGTATTTT. Protein product: CASKQGIDTQYF. The chain recombines TRBV2 with TRBJ2-3; maybe TRBD1 (5 bases). This CDR3 comprises 12 residues. V lost 7 bases to trimming and J lost 5 bases, with 10 bases between them. Germline V CDR1 and CDR2: SNHLY, FYNNEI.

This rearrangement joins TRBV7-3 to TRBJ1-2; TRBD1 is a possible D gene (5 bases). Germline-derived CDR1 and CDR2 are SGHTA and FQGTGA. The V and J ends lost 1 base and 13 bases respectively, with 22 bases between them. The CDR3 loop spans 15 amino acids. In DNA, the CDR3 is TGTGCCAGCAGCTTAAGGGCCGTAATGGGGGGACCGATCACCTTC. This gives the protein CASSLRAVMGGPITF.

The CDR3 loop reads CATSDCRGTIQSPLHF. The CDR3 coding sequence is TGTGCCACCAGTGATTGCAGGGGGACAATACAGTCACCCCTCCACTTT. The chain links TRBV24-1 to TRBJ1-6; TRBD1 aligns across 7 bases. The V gene's germline CDR1 is KGHDR and CDR2 SFDVKD. The CDR3 runs to 16 residues. Unmatched junction bases numbered 10, after V lost 2 bases and J lost 10 bases.

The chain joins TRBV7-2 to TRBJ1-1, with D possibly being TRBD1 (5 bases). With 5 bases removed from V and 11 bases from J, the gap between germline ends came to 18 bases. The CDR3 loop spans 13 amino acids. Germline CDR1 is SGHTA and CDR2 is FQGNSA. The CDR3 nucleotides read TGTGCCAGCAGCGAAACCTGGGGCCCCGGTGCTTTCTTT. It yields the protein CASSETWGPGAFF.

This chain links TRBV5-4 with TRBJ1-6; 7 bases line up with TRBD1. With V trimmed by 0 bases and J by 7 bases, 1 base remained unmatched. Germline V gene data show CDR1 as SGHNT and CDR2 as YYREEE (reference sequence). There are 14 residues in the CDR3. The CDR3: CASSLEGQNSPLHF. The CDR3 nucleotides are TGTGCCAGCAGCTTGGAGGGACAGAATTCACCCCTCCACTTT.